This T cell receptor (beta chain) is from a study of T cells in women clearing cervical HPV infection. Study as a whole: Donors had HPV16-related CIN3 or worse; 2 had invasive cancer.

This CDR3 is 13 amino acids long. V lost 2 bases and J 6 bases, leaving 10 bases between the germline ends. The germline V gene encodes CDR1 SGHTA and CDR2 FQGTGA. Findings of the study overall: TRBV6-7 abundance was lower in cases than controls (approximately 0.11% versus 0.16%). Richness differences could reflect unmeasured T-cell content per sample.

Genomic DNA, averaging about 1,200 ng per sample, yielded TCR beta CDR3 via immunoSEQ. Some clones are missing from TCRdb's copy, which holds only in-frame ones; the method was immunoSEQ multiplex PCR. The table counts 18,000 or so clones; around 14% lies in the top ten. Comments on this clone: Its specificity is not known. The sequenced fragment ends 3 residues before the CDR3 boundary, so the rest is inferred from the germline J gene.

This receptor was obtained from a woman aged 18 to 69 with a cervical HPV16 infection that either progressed to CIN3+ or cleared (not recorded which). The V gene is TRBV7-3, the J gene TRBJ1-1; D is ambiguous. Sequenced: blood buffy coat. The sequenced CDR3 bases are TGTGCCAGCAGCTTAGAGCGTCGGGCTGAA. Protein product: CASSLERRAE. In full, the CDR3 reads CASSLERRAEAFF.